Described below is a single T cell receptor beta chain sequence and its context. The CDR3 runs 15 residues. The germline CDR1 and CDR2 sequences are SGHVS and FQNEAQ. V shed 5 bases and J shed 4 bases, with 15 bases lying between them. This sample was taken from a study of shared clonotypes between healthy human individuals. Donors, without exception, were Caucasian adults residing in Nashville, Tennessee. Sequenced by immunoSEQ multiplex PCR; TCRdb stores in-frame clones only, minus some. The sample yields about 450,000 clones, 65% to 80% seen once. Sample: PBMCs. This rearrangement joins TRBV7-8 to TRBJ1-5; D unresolved. The receptor's source is a woman in her 40s in good health. Some clones in this sample may be carry-over from other donors' samples. The CDR3 spells CASSPSRQKNQPQHF. CDR3 DNA sequence: TGTGCCAGCAGCCCGTCGAGGCAGAAGAATCAGCCCCAGCATTTT.